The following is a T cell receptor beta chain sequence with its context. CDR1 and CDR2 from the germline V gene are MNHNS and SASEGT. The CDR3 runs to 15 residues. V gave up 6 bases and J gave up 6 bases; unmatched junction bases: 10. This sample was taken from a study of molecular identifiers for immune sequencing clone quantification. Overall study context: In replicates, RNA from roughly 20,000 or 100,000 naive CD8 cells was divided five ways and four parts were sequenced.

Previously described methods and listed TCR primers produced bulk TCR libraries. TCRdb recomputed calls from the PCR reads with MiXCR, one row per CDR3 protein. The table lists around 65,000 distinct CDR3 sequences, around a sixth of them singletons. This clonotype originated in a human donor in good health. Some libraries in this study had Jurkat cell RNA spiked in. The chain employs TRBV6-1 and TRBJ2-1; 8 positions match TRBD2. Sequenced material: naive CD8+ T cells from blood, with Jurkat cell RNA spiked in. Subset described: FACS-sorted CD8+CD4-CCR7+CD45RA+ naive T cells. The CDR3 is CASSPLSGNVNEQFF. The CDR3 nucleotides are TGTGCCAGCAGCCCCCTTAGCGGGAACGTCAATGAGCAGTTCTTC.